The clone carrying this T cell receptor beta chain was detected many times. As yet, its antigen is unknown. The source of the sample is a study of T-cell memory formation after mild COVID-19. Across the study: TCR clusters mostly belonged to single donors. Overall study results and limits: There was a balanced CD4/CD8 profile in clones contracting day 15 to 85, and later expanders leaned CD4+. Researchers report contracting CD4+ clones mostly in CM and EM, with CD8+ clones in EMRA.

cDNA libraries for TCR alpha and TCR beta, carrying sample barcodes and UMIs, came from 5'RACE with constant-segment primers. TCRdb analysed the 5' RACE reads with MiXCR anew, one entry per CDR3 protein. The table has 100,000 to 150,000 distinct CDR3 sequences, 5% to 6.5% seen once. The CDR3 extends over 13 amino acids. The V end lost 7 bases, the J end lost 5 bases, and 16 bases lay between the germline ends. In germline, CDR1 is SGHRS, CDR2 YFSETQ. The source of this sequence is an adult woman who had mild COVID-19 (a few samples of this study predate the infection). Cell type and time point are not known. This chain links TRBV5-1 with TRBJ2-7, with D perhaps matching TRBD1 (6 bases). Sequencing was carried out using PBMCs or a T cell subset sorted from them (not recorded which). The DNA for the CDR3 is TGCGCCAGCCGGATGAGGGGGACCCACGAGCAGTACTTC. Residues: CASRMRGTHEQYF.